Below, 26 T cell receptor beta chains from the same sample are listed, as sequenced in a study of low-dose radiotherapy and immunotherapy resistance in tumors. Time point reported: after trial treatment. The treatment here: LDRT plus nivolumab, ipilimumab, low-dose cyclophosphamide and aspirin (RACIN trial). Gene-specific TRAV and TRBV primers were used for first-strand cDNA, covering alpha and beta chains. Amplification, which lasted 15 to 20 PCR cycles, used a constant-region primer and V-primer adapter to amplify TCRs. TCRdb used MiXCR to reprocess the reads, holding one entry per CDR3 protein. The sample contains tens of thousands of distinct CDR3 sequences, more than 20% of which appear only once. The starting material was PBMCs, obtained after low-dose radiotherapy plus immunotherapy. The source of these receptors is a female donor with ovarian cancer.

This clonotype was counted at least ten times. This chain joins TRBV7-3 and TRBJ2-1, with D possibly TRBD1 on 6 matching bases. Looked up from germline, CDR1 is SGHTA and CDR2 is FQGTGA. The CDR3 runs to 14 residues. V shed 1 base and J shed 10 bases, with 14 bases lying between them. In DNA, the CDR3 is TGTGCCAGCAGCTTAATTGGGGACAACTTGGAGCAGTTCTTC. Amino acids: CASSLIGDNLEQFF.

A word on this clonotype: Relative to the germline gene, one junction end is altered; a read error may explain this. The chain carries TRBV6-4 and TRBJ1-1; TRBD1 aligns across 9 bases. The CDR3 totals 13 residues. Germline V lookup: CDR1 MRHNA, CDR2 SNTAGT. The CDR3 sequence: CASSDGGDRARLF. In DNA, the CDR3 is TGTGCCAGCAGTGACGGAGGGGACAGGGCGAGGCTCTTT.

This clonotype was observed at least ten times. This chain joins TRBV3-1 and TRBJ2-4, with D unclear. V lost 1 base and J 8 bases, leaving 15 bases between the germline ends. Per germline, CDR1 LGHDT and CDR2 YNNKEL (reference sequence). The CDR3 has 15 residues. The CDR3 DNA is TGTGCCAGCAGCCAAGGTCCGATTTCTCCGCACATTCAGTACTTC. Its protein is CASSQGPISPHIQYF.

The rearrangement uses TRBV6-2 or TRBV6-3 and TRBJ1-5; TRBD1 matches 12 bases. The V gene end was trimmed by 6 bases and the J gene end by 9 bases; junction bases not matched to a gene: 6. In germline, CDR1 is MNHEY, CDR2 SVGEGT. This CDR3 region has 14 residues. The CDR3: CASSRDRGLGPQHF. The CDR3 DNA reads as TGTGCCAGCAGCCGGGACAGGGGGCTTGGGCCCCAGCATTTT.

J is TRBJ2-3 and V is TRBV11-2; 12 positions match TRBD2. Unmatched junction bases numbered 3, after V lost 4 bases and J lost 4 bases. CDR3 size: 15 residues. CDR1 is SGHAT, CDR2 FQNNGV, per germline. In DNA, the CDR3 is TGTGCCAGCAGCTACCTAGCGGGAGGGCCAGATACGCAGTATTTT. As protein: CASSYLAGGPDTQYF.

The chain carries TRBV27 and TRBJ2-1, with D perhaps matching TRBD2 (6 bases). Germline CDR1 and CDR2: MNHEY and SMNVEV (reference sequence). Between the trimmed V and J ends, which lost 3 bases and 0 bases, there was a span of 9 bases. The CDR3 is 15 amino acids. The CDR3 is CASSFSGDSYNEQFF. The CDR3 nucleotides read TGTGCCAGCAGTTTTTCGGGGGACTCCTACAATGAGCAGTTCTTC.

About this clonotype itself: Since no conserved phenylalanine or tryptophan closes the CDR3, a read error is the likely cause. No DNA is shown, since the ends of the CDR3 on it are uncertain; the CDR3 is the one TCRdb lists. The V gene is TRBV28, the J gene TRBJ2-3. The CDR3 spans 8 residues, counting both ends. Germline V lookup: CDR1 MDHEN, CDR2 SYDVKM. The chain's CDR3 is CASSFNLE.

The table lists this clonotype with many counts. The V gene is TRBV5-1, the J gene TRBJ2-3; 11 nucleotides align to TRBD2. This CDR3 spans 16 amino acids. V lost 4 bases and J lost 8; bases outside the gene matches: 12. Germline lookup yields CDR1 SGHRS and CDR2 YFSETQ. In DNA, the CDR3 is TGCGCCAGCAGCCTGACGACTAGCGGGAAAAGCGGTACGCAGTATTTT. Amino acid sequence: CASSLTTSGKSGTQYF.

This chain connects TRBV11-2 to TRBJ1-3; TRBD1 matches 8 bases. J lost 2 bases, V lost 5 bases, and 2 bases had no gene match. The CDR3 covers 14 residues. CDR1 and CDR2 from the germline V gene are SGHAT and FQNNGV. CDR3 bases: TGTGCCAGCAGCAAACAGGGGGCTGGAAACACCATATATTTT. It encodes CASSKQGAGNTIYF.

This clonotype came up many times. The V and J genes are TRBV7-2 and TRBJ2-1; D is unresolved. This CDR3 region has 15 residues. Trimming took 2 bases from V and 6 from J, leaving 14 bases between them. Germline CDR1 SGHTA, CDR2 FQGNSA. CDR3 protein: CASSLQSSRGNEQFF. The CDR3 DNA sequence: TGTGCCAGCAGCTTACAATCCAGTCGCGGCAATGAGCAGTTCTTC.

Concerning this clonotype: It differs at one base from a far larger clone, so likely a read error. The chain employs TRBV13 and TRBJ2-1; the D call may be TRBD1 or TRBD2 (5 bases each). CDR1 is PRHDT and CDR2 is FYEKMQ in the germline V gene (reference sequence). This CDR3 comprises 14 residues. CDR3: CANSFGTVYNEQFF. In DNA form, the CDR3 reads TGTGCCAACAGCTTTGGGACGGTATACAATGAGCAGTTCTTC.

This clonotype occurred a few times. The chain combines TRBV28 with TRBJ2-7, with 11 positions matching TRBD2. Germline V gives CDR1 MDHEN, CDR2 SYDVKM. V gave up 8 bases and J gave up 0 bases; unmatched junction bases: 6. The CDR3 runs 15 residues. CDR3 protein: CASSVAGGISYEQYF. Here the CDR3 DNA reads TGTGCCAGCTCAGTAGCGGGGGGGATCTCCTACGAGCAGTACTTC.

This clonotype was seen repeatedly, ten times or more. V gene TRBV7-2 combines with J gene TRBJ2-1; TRBD1 aligns across 8 bases. Germline loops: CDR1 SGHTA, CDR2 FQGNSA. J lost 4 bases, V lost 4 bases, and 6 bases had no gene match. The CDR3 is 15 residues long. The CDR3 is CASSSRQGPYNEQFF. CDR3 DNA sequence: TGTGCCAGCAGCTCCCGACAGGGGCCGTACAATGAGCAGTTCTTC. Combining the CDR3 with reference TRBV7-2 and TRBJ2-1 gives the whole variable domain GAGVSQSPSNKVTEKGKDVELRCDPISGHTALYWYRQSLGQGLEFLIYFQGNSAPDKSGLPSDRFSAERTGGSVSTLTIQRTQQEDSAVYLCASSSRQGPYNEQFFGPGTRLTVL.

The rearrangement links TRBV20-1 to TRBJ2-3; D gene uncertain. V lost 0 bases to trimming and J lost 6 bases, with 19 bases between them. The CDR3 loop spans 16 amino acids. The germline V gene has CDR1 DFQATT and CDR2 SNEGSKA (reference sequence). The CDR3 DNA reads TGCAGTGCTAGAGATTCCCCCGGACCTAGTGTGGATACGCAGTATTTT. This codes for CSARDSPGPSVDTQYF.

This clonotype was found many times. The chain has TRBV6-6 and TRBJ1-2; unclear D gene. Trimming removed 2 bases at V and 5 bases at J, with 9 bases between. Germline lookup yields CDR1 MNHNY and CDR2 SVGAGI (reference sequence). The CDR3 is 13 amino acids. CDR3: CASSYQEPYGYTF. The CDR3 nucleotides read TGTGCCAGCAGTTACCAGGAGCCATATGGCTACACCTTC.

The chain links TRBV29-1 to TRBJ1-5; weak D call: TRBD1 (6 bases). CDR3 length: 12 amino acids. Germline-derived CDR1 and CDR2 are SQVTM and ANQGSEA. Trimming took off 4 bases at V and 6 bases at J, with 10 bases between the two ends. The CDR3 loop reads CSVGTGTQPQHF. Written as DNA, the CDR3 is TGCAGCGTTGGAACAGGGACTCAGCCCCAGCATTTT. Based on the CDR3 plus reference TRBV29-1 and TRBJ1-5, the full variable domain is SAVISQKPSRDICQRGTSLTIQCQVDSQVTMMFWYRQQPGQSLTLIATANQGSEATYESGFVIDKFPISRPNLTFSTLTVSNMSPEDSSIYLCSVGTGTQPQHFGDGTRLSIL.

The table lists this clonotype with many counts. V is TRBV28 and J is TRBJ2-7; maybe TRBD2 (6 bases). Trimming cost V 9 bases and J 3 bases, with 15 bases left between them. Germline-derived CDR1 and CDR2 are MDHEN and SYDVKM. This CDR3 is built from 13 residues. The CDR3 DNA sequence: TGTGCCAGTTTGTCGGGGGTCAGCTACGAGCAGTACTTC. Encoded protein: CASLSGVSYEQYF.

This clonotype was observed many times. This rearrangement joins TRBV11-2 to TRBJ2-3, with 11 bases fitting TRBD2. CDR3 length: 21 amino acids. V lost 0 bases, J lost 1 base, and 15 bases stayed unmatched. The germline CDR1 and CDR2 sequences are SGHAT and FQNNGV. CDR3 region: CASSLELAGASHKPRTDTQYF. In DNA, the CDR3 is TGTGCCAGCAGCTTAGAACTAGCGGGAGCTTCGCATAAACCGCGCACAGATACGCAGTATTTT.

This clonotype was counted at least ten times. The CDR3 sequence: CASSQGSGLAVSYEQYF. In DNA, the CDR3 is TGTGCCAGCAGCCAAGGGTCCGGATTAGCGGTTTCCTACGAGCAGTACTTC. This chain uses TRBV3-1 with TRBJ2-7; possibly TRBD2 for D (6 bases). The CDR3 is made up of 17 amino acids. Germline V CDR1 and CDR2: LGHDT, YNNKEL (reference sequence). V gave up 1 base and J gave up 1 base, with 17 bases separating them.

This clonotype was counted many times. The chain carries TRBV11-2 and TRBJ2-7; D is undetermined. CDR3 length equals 12 residues. Trimming removed 5 bases at V and 2 bases at J, with 7 bases between. Germline V gives CDR1 SGHAT, CDR2 FQNNGV. The CDR3 region is CASSPAPYEQYF. In nucleotides, the CDR3 is TGTGCCAGCAGCCCTGCCCCCTACGAGCAGTACTTC.

This clonotype was detected ten times or more. The chain joins TRBV5-1 to TRBJ2-3; D call uncertain. The length of the CDR3 is 14 residues. The V and J ends lost 3 bases and 3 bases respectively, with 11 bases between them. The germline V gene encodes CDR1 SGHRS and CDR2 YFSETQ. The CDR3 is CASSSTQVTDTQYF. DNA for the CDR3: TGCGCCAGCAGCTCGACGCAGGTTACAGATACGCAGTATTTT.

This clonotype was recorded many times. This rearrangement joins TRBV7-6 to TRBJ2-7, with D perhaps given as TRBD1 or TRBD2 (6 bases each). The germline CDR1 and CDR2 sequences are SGHVS and FNYEAQ. The V and J ends lost 2 bases and 2 bases respectively, with 13 bases between them. This CDR3 region has 15 residues. The CDR3 DNA sequence: TGTGCCAGCAGCTTAAGGGCGGGACAAGCCTACGAGCAGTACTTC. Translation: CASSLRAGQAYEQYF. The full variable domain, with the rest looked up from reference TRBV7-6 and TRBJ2-7, is GAGVSQSPRYKVTKRGQDVALRCDPISGHVSLYWYRQALGQGPEFLTYFNYEAQQDKSGLPNDRFSAERPEGSISTLTIQRTEQRDSAMYRCASSLRAGQAYEQYFGPGTRLTVT.

This clonotype was seen ten or more times. J is TRBJ2-1 and V is TRBV6-2 or TRBV6-3; tentatively, D is TRBD1 (7 bases). CDR3 length: 18 amino acids. V dropped 2 bases and J dropped 8 bases, with 25 bases sitting between them. Germline CDR1 is MNHEY and CDR2 is SVGEGT. This chain's CDR3 is CASSYLGIGRGDSHEQFF. The DNA of the CDR3 is TGTGCCAGCAGTTACCTAGGGATCGGCAGGGGGGACTCCCATGAGCAGTTCTTC.

This clonotype came up many times. The chain joins TRBV25-1 to TRBJ2-7; D ambiguous. The V gene lost 4 bases and the J gene lost 3 bases, with 4 bases spanning the gap. This CDR3 spans 11 amino acids. Per the germline V gene, CDR1 is MGHDK and CDR2 is SYGVNS. CDR3 in DNA: TGTGCCAGCAGTGCCTTCTACGAGCAGTACTTC. This encodes CASSAFYEQYF.

This clonotype was observed a handful of times. The chain is built from TRBV3-1 and TRBJ2-1; 9 nucleotides match TRBD2. Unmatched junction bases numbered 10, after V lost 3 bases and J lost 7 bases. Germline CDR1 and CDR2: LGHDT and YNNKEL (reference sequence). The CDR3 consists of 16 residues. CDR3 loop: CASSHLAAGGRNEQFF. CDR3 DNA: TGTGCCAGCAGCCATCTGGCAGCGGGGGGACGGAATGAGCAGTTCTTC.

In this sample, this clonotype turned up many times. The rearrangement joins TRBV11-3 to TRBJ2-3, with D maybe TRBD2 (5 bases). Germline CDR1 is SGHNT and CDR2 is YENEEA. Between the trimmed V and J ends, which lost 5 bases and 2 bases, there was a span of 8 bases. This CDR3 is 13 amino acids long. CDR3 in DNA: TGTGCCAGCAGCGGGAGATTCACAGATACGCAGTATTTT. Translating gives CASSGRFTDTQYF.